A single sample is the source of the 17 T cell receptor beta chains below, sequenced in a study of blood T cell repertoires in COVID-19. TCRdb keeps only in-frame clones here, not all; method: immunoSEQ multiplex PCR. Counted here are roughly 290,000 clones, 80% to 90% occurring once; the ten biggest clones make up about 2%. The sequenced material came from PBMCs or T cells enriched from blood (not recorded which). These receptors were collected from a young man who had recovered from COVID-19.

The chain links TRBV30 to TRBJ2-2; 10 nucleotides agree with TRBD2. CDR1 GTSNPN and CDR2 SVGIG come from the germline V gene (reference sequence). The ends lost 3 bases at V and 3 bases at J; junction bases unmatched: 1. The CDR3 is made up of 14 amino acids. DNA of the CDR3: TGTGCCTGGAGGGGGACTAGCGACACCGGGGAGCTGTTTTTT. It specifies CAWRGTSDTGELFF.

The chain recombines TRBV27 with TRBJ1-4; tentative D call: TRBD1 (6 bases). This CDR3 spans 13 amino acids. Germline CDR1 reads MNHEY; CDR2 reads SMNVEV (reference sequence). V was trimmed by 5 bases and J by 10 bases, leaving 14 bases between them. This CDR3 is CASSDWTERKLFF. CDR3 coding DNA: TGTGCCAGCAGTGACTGGACAGAACGAAAACTGTTTTTT.

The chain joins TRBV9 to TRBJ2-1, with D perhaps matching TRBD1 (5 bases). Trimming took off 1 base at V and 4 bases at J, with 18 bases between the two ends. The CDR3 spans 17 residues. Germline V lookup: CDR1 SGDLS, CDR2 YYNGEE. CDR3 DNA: TGTGCCAGCAGCGTAAGGCCCGGACACAGATCATACAATGAGCAGTTCTTC. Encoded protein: CASSVRPGHRSYNEQFF.

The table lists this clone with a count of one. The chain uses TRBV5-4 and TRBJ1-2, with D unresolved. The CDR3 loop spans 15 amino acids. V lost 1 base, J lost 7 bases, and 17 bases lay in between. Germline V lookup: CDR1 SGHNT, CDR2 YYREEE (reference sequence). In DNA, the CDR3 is TGTGCCAGCAGCTTGCTCCTCCTCGGAGTGATTGGCTACACCTTC. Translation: CASSLLLLGVIGYTF.

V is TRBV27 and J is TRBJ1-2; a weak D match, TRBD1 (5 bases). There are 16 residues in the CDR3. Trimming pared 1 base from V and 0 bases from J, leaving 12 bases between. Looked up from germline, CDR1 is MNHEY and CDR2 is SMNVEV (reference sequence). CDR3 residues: CASSLYQGSTNYGYTF. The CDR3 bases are TGTGCCAGCAGTTTATACCAGGGCTCAACTAACTATGGCTACACCTTC.

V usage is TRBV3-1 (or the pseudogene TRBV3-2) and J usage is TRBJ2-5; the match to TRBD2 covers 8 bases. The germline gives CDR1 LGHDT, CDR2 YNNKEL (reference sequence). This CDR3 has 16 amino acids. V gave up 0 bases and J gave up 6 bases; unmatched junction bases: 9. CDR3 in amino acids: CASSQDKRGGRKTQYF. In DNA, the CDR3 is TGTGCCAGCAGCCAAGATAAACGGGGGGGCAGAAAGACCCAGTACTTC.

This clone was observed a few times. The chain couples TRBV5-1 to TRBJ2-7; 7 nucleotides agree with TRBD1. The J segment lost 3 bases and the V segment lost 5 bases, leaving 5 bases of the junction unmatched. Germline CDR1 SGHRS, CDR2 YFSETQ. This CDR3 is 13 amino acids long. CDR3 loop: CASRGGQSYEQYF. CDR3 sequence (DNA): TGCGCCAGCAGAGGGGGACAGAGCTACGAGCAGTACTTC. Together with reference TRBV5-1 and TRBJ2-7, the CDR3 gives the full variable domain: KAGVTQTPRYLIKTRGQQVTLSCSPISGHRSVSWYQQTPGQGLQFLFEYFSETQRNKGNFPGRFSGRQFSNSRSEMNVSTLELGDSALYLCASRGGQSYEQYFGPGTRLTVT.

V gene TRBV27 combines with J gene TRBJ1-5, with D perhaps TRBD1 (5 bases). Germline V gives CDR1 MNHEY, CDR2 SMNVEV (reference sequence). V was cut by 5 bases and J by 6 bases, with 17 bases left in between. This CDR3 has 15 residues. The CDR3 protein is CASSPGRERGQPQHF. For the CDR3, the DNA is TGTGCCAGCAGTCCCGGAAGGGAAAGGGGTCAGCCCCAGCATTTT.

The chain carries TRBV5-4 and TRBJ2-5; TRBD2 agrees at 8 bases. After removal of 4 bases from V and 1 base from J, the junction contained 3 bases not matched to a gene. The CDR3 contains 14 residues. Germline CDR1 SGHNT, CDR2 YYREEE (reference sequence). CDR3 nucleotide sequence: TGTGCCAGCAGCCAAGGGACTAGCCAAGAGACCCAGTACTTC. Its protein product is CASSQGTSQETQYF.

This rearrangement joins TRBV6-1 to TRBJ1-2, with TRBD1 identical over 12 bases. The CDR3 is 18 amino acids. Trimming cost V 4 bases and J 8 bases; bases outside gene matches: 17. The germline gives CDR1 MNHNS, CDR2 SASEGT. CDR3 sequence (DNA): TGTGCCAGCAGTGCTTCGGGACAGGGGGCCAATCCACTGAGGGGCTACACCTTC. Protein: CASSASGQGANPLRGYTF.

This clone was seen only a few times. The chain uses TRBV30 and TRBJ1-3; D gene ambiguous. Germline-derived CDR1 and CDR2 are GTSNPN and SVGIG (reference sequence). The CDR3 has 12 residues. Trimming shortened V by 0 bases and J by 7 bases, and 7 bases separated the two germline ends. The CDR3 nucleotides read TGTGCCTGGAGTGTCCTCTCTAACACCATATATTTT. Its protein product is CAWSVLSNTIYF.

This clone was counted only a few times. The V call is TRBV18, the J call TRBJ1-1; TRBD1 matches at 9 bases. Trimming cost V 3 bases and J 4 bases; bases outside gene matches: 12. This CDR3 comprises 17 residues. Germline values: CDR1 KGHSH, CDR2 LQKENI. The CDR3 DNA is TGTGCCAGCTCACCCACGCGACAGGGGGTGAAGGCCACTGAAGCTTTCTTT. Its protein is CASSPTRQGVKATEAFF.

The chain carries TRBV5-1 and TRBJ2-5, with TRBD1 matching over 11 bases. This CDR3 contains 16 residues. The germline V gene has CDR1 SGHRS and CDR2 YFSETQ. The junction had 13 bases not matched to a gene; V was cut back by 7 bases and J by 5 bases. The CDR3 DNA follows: TGCGCCAGCGCTCCCTTTGGACAGGGGGCGGCGGAGACCCAGTACTTC. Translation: CASAPFGQGAAETQYF.

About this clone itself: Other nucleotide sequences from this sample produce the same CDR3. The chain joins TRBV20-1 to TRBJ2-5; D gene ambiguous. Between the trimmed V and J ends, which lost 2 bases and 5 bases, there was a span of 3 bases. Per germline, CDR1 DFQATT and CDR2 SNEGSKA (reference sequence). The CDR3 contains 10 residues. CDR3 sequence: CSARRETQYF. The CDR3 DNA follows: TGCAGTGCTAGACGGGAGACCCAGTACTTC.

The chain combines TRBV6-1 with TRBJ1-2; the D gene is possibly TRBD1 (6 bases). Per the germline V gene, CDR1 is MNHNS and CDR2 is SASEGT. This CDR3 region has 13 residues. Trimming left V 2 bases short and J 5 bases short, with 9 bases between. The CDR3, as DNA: TGTGCCAGCAGTGAACACAGGGTGTATGGCTACACCTTC. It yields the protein CASSEHRVYGYTF.

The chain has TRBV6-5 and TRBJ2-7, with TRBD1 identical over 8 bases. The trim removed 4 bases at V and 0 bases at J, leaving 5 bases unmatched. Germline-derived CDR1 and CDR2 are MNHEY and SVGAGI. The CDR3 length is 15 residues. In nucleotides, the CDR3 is TGTGCCAGCAGTTCCTCGGGACAGGCCTCCTACGAGCAGTACTTC. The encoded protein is CASSSSGQASYEQYF.

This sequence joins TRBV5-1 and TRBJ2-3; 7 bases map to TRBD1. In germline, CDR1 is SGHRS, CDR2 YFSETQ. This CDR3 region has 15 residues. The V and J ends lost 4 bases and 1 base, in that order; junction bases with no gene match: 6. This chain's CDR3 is CASSATGERTDTQYF. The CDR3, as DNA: TGCGCCAGCAGCGCCACAGGGGAGCGCACAGATACGCAGTATTTT.